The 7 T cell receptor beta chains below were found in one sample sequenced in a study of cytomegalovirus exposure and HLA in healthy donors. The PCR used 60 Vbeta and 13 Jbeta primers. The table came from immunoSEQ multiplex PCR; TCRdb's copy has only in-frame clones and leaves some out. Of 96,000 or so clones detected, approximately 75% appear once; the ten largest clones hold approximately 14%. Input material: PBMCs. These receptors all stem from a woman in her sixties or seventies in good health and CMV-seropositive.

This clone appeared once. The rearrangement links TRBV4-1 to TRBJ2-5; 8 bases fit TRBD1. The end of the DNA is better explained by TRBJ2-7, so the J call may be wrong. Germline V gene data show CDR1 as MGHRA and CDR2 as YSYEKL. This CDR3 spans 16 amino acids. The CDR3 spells CASSQDRSGGFYEQYF. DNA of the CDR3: TGCGCCAGCAGCCAAGATAGGTCAGGGGGCTTCTACGAGCAGTACTTC.

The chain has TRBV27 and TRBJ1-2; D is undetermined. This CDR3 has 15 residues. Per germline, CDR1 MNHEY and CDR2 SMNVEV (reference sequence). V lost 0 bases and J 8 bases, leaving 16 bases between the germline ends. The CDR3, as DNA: TGTGCCAGCAGTTTATCGCGGGTAGCGGGCTCGGGCTACACCTTC. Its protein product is CASSLSRVAGSGYTF.

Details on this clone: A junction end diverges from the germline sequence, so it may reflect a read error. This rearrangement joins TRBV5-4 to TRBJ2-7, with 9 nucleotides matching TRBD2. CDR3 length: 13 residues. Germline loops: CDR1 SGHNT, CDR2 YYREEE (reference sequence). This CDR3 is CASSLGLAAGSDF. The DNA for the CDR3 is TGTGCCAGCAGCTTGGGACTAGCGGCAGGATCGGACTTC.

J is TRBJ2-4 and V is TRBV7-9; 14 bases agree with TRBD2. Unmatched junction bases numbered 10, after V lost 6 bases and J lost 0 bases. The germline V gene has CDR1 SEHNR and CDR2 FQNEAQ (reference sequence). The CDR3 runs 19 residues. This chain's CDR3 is CASRASGTSGGKAKNIQYF. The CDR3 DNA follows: TGTGCCAGCAGAGCGTCCGGGACTAGCGGGGGAAAAGCCAAAAACATTCAGTACTTC.

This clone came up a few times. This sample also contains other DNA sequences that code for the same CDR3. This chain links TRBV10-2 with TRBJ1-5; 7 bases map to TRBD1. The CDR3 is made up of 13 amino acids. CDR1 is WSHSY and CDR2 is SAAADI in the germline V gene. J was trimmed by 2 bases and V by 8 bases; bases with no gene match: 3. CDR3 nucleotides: TGCGCCAGCTCCGGGACAGGCAATCAGCCCCAGCATTTT. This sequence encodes CASSGTGNQPQHF.

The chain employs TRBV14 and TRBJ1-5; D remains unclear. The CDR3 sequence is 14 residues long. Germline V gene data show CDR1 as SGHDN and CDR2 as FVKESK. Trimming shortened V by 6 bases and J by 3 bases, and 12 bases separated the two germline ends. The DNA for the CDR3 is TGTGCCAGCAGAGTCGACAAATACAATCAGCCCCAGCATTTT. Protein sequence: CASRVDKYNQPQHF.

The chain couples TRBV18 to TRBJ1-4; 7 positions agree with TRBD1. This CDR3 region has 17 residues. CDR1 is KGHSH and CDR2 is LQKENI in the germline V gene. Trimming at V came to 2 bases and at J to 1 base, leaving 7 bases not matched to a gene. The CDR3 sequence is CASSPGGGAGTNEKLFF. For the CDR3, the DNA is TGTGCCAGCTCACCAGGAGGGGGCGCCGGAACTAATGAAAAACTGTTTTTT.